Presented here are 18 T cell receptor beta chains from one specimen sequenced in a study of T cells in Graves' hyperthyroidism and ophthalmopathy. RNA transcripts were the template for amplifying TCR beta CDR3 regions. The TCR CDR3 first-round RT-PCR relied on the HTBI primer set. Using its own MiXCR run on the multiplex PCR reads, TCRdb lists one record per CDR3 protein. The table records 650,000 to 700,000 distinct CDR3 sequences, 17% of them present only once. The sample comprised blood. The receptors were gathered from a man in his forties or fifties with Graves' hyperthyroidism.

The J gene is TRBJ2-1, the V gene TRBV9, with unresolved D. Germline CDR1 SGDLS, CDR2 YYNGEE. V shed 0 bases and J shed 10 bases, with 14 bases lying between them. This CDR3 has 14 residues. CDR3 bases: TGTGCCAGCAGCGTAGAGGGCAGTTCGGAGGAGCAGTTCTTC. It encodes CASSVEGSSEEQFF.

This clonotype was found many times. This chain uses TRBV27 with TRBJ1-1; D is possibly TRBD1 (5 bases). The CDR3 covers 14 residues. The germline gives CDR1 MNHEY, CDR2 SMNVEV (reference sequence). V lost 6 bases, J lost 1 base, and 12 bases lay in between. The CDR3 nucleotides are TGTGCCAGCAGCGCCAGGGTTGGGAACACTGAAGCTTTCTTT. Its protein product is CASSARVGNTEAFF.

This clonotype has just a few counts. The gene calls are TRBV29-1 and TRBJ1-2; D call uncertain. This CDR3 has 14 amino acids. Trimming removed 4 bases from V and 7 bases from J, with 19 bases in between. Germline values: CDR1 SQVTM, CDR2 ANQGSEA. CDR3 loop: CSVASGDGSGGYTF. The CDR3 DNA reads TGCAGCGTTGCATCCGGGGATGGGTCAGGTGGCTACACCTTC.

This clonotype has just a few counts. V usage is TRBV10-1 and J usage is TRBJ2-3; D ambiguous. CDR3 length: 15 amino acids. The V end was cut by 6 bases, the J end by 4 bases, with 17 bases between. Germline V lookup: CDR1 WNHNN, CDR2 SYGVQD (reference sequence). The CDR3 loop reads CASSLTGPQSDTQYF. The CDR3 bases are TGCGCCAGCAGCCTTACCGGGCCGCAGTCAGATACGCAGTATTTT.

This clonotype was counted ten times or more. The J gene is TRBJ2-7, the V gene TRBV12-5, with D uncertain. V shed 6 bases and J shed 2 bases, with 17 bases lying between them. Germline CDR1 is LGHNT and CDR2 is FRNRAP. The CDR3 covers 15 residues. The chain's CDR3 is CASGLWAGLTYEQYF. CDR3 bases: TGTGCTAGTGGCTTATGGGCAGGCCTTACCTACGAGCAGTACTTC.

This clonotype was detected many times. This sequence joins TRBV2 and TRBJ2-3; 7 bases are shared with TRBD1. CDR1 is SNHLY and CDR2 is FYNNEI in the germline V gene. V was clipped by 5 bases and J by 2 bases; unmatched bases: 4. The CDR3 contains 14 residues. The CDR3, as DNA: TGTGCCAGCAGTCGGGACAGCTACACAGATACGCAGTATTTT. Its translation: CASSRDSYTDTQYF. The full variable domain, with the rest looked up from reference TRBV2 and TRBJ2-3, is EPEVTQTPSHQVTQMGQEVILRCVPISNHLYFYWYRQILGQKVEFLVSFYNNEISEKSEIFDDQFSVERPDGSNFTLKIRSTKLEDSAMYFCASSRDSYTDTQYFGPGTRLTVL.

The chain employs TRBV5-1 and TRBJ2-2, with 10 bases aligning to TRBD2. This CDR3 comprises 16 residues. The germline V gene encodes CDR1 SGHRS and CDR2 YFSETQ. V was pared by 4 bases and J by 6 bases, with 9 bases of the junction left unmatched. CDR3 bases: TGCGCCAGCAGCCGGTCTAGCGGGAGAGTGGCCGGGGAGCTGTTTTTT. The encoded protein is CASSRSSGRVAGELFF. Using reference TRBV5-1 and TRBJ2-2 for the parts outside the CDR3, the full variable domain is KAGVTQTPRYLIKTRGQQVTLSCSPISGHRSVSWYQQTPGQGLQFLFEYFSETQRNKGNFPGRFSGRQFSNSRSEMNVSTLELGDSALYLCASSRSSGRVAGELFFGEGSRLTVL.

This clonotype was observed at least ten times. The rearrangement joins TRBV27 to TRBJ2-1, with 8 bases lining up with TRBD2. Germline loops: CDR1 MNHEY, CDR2 SMNVEV (reference sequence). This CDR3 comprises 17 residues. V shed 0 bases, J shed 5 bases, and the junction held 9 bases outside the gene matches. The CDR3 nucleotides are TGTGCCAGCAGTTTATCATCCGGGAGGGCTACCCACAATGAGCAGTTCTTC. Amino acid sequence: CASSLSSGRATHNEQFF.

This clonotype has just a few counts. The chain uses TRBV7-2 and TRBJ1-3; D uncertain. V lost 0 bases and J lost 3, with 6 bases in between. Germline CDR1 reads SGHTA; CDR2 reads FQGNSA. The CDR3 covers 14 residues. CDR3 nucleotide sequence: TGTGCCAGCAGCTTAGCCAGGAATGGAAACACCATATATTTT. Translation gives CASSLARNGNTIYF.

This clonotype was found many times. The V gene is TRBV3-1, the J gene TRBJ1-2; 7 bases align to TRBD1. The germline V gene has CDR1 LGHDT and CDR2 YNNKEL (reference sequence). The junction had 7 bases not matched to a gene; V was cut back by 2 bases and J by 4 bases. This CDR3 contains 15 residues. The CDR3 region has the DNA TGTGCCAGCAGCCAAATTGTCGACAGGGCCTATGGCTACACCTTC. This sequence encodes CASSQIVDRAYGYTF.

V and J are TRBV10-3 and TRBJ1-3, with D possibly TRBD1 on 5 matching bases. The V gene lost 7 bases and the J gene lost 8 bases, with 12 bases spanning the gap. The germline CDR1 and CDR2 sequences are ENHRY and SYGVKD. The CDR3 extends over 12 amino acids. The CDR3 region is CAITGYKDTIYF. The CDR3 DNA sequence: TGTGCCATCACAGGGTACAAAGACACCATATATTTT.

Regarding this clonotype: A much larger clone differs from this one at a single base, so this may be a read error. This rearrangement joins TRBV19 to TRBJ2-7, with a tentative D call TRBD2 (6 bases). V was cut by 6 bases and J by 3 bases, with 15 bases left in between. The CDR3 loop spans 14 amino acids. Germline V gene sequence: CDR1 LNHDA, CDR2 SQIVND (reference sequence). Here the CDR3 reads CASSGGTDIYEQYF. DNA for the CDR3: TGTGCCAGTAGCGGAGGGACGGACATCTACGAGCAGTACTTC. The full variable domain, rest sourced from reference TRBV19 and TRBJ2-7, is DGGITQSPKYLFRKEGQNVTLSCEQNLNHDAMYWYRQDPGQGLRLIYYSQIVNDFQKGDIAEGYSVSREKKESFPLTVTSAQKNPTAFYLCASSGGTDIYEQYFGPGTRLTVT.

There are a few counts of this clonotype. The chain couples TRBV11-2 to TRBJ2-5; TRBD1 is a possible D gene (5 bases). Germline CDR1 is SGHAT and CDR2 is FQNNGV. The ends were cut back, 1 base at V and 4 bases at J, with 10 bases in the middle. The CDR3 has 14 residues. DNA of the CDR3: TGTGCCAGCAGCTTAGTAAGCAGGGTAGAGACCCAGTACTTC. Its translation: CASSLVSRVETQYF.

This clonotype has a count of ten or more. J is TRBJ2-3 and V is TRBV6-1; maybe TRBD2 (5 bases). The CDR3 runs 14 residues. The V and J ends lost 6 bases and 4 bases respectively, with 14 bases between them. Germline loops: CDR1 MNHNS, CDR2 SASEGT. The CDR3 coding sequence is TGTGCCAGCAGGGCAGAGGGAGAGGCAGATACGCAGTATTTT. Its protein is CASRAEGEADTQYF.

There are many counts of this clonotype. V is TRBV28 and J is TRBJ2-3; 7 positions agree with TRBD1. The germline V gene encodes CDR1 MDHEN and CDR2 SYDVKM. The CDR3 covers 16 residues. V trimming: 2 bases; J trimming: 2 bases; junction bases outside the gene matches: 7. DNA for the CDR3: TGTGCCAGCAGTTTACCGACAGGGCTATTCACAGATACGCAGTATTTT. It yields the protein CASSLPTGLFTDTQYF.

This clonotype was recorded at least ten times. The chain recombines TRBV11-2 with TRBJ1-5; unclear D gene. Per the germline V gene, CDR1 is SGHAT and CDR2 is FQNNGV. The CDR3 sequence is 12 residues long. Trimming took off 5 bases at V and 5 bases at J, with 7 bases between the two ends. The CDR3 DNA reads as TGTGCCAGCAGCGGAATGGATCAGCCCCAGCATTTT. Its protein is CASSGMDQPQHF. Filled out from reference TRBV11-2 and TRBJ1-5, the complete variable domain reads EAGVAQSPRYKIIEKRQSVAFWCNPISGHATLYWYQQILGQGPKLLIQFQNNGVVDDSQLPKDRFSAERLKGVDSTLKIQPAKLEDSAVYLCASSGMDQPQHFGDGTRLSIL.

The rearrangement joins TRBV20-1 to TRBJ1-5; D is perhaps TRBD1 (6 bases). CDR1 and CDR2 from the germline V gene are DFQATT and SNEGSKA (reference sequence). Trimming shortened V by 6 bases and J by 4 bases, and 19 bases separated the two germline ends. This CDR3 is 15 amino acids long. CDR3: CSAKLQGPINQPQHF. In nucleotides, the CDR3 is TGCAGTGCAAAGTTACAGGGACCAATAAATCAGCCCCAGCATTTT.

J is TRBJ1-2 and V is TRBV20-1; 9 bases align to TRBD1. This CDR3 comprises 14 residues. V gave up 3 bases and J gave up 6 bases; unmatched junction bases: 8. CDR1 is DFQATT and CDR2 is SNEGSKA in the germline V gene (reference sequence). CDR3 in amino acids: CSARERDRAHGYTF. The CDR3 DNA reads as TGCAGTGCTAGGGAACGGGACAGGGCCCATGGCTACACCTTC.